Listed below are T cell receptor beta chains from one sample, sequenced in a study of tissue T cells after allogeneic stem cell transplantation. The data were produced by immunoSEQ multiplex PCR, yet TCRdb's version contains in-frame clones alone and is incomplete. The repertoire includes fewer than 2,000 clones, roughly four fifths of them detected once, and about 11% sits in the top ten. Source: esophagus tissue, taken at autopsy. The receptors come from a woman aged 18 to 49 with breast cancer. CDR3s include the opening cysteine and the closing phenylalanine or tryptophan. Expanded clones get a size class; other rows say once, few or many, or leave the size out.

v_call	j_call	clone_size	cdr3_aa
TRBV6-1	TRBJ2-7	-	CASSEWDRGVLNEQYF
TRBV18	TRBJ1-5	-	CASSPQVGQPQHF
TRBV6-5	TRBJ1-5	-	CASILDGNQPQHF
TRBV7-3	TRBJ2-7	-	CASSPGTGGEQYF
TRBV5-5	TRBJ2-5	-	CASSSVGQGGETQYF
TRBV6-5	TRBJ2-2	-	CASSYSTTAGELFF
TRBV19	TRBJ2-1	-	CASSITARGSLNEQFF
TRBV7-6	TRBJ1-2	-	CASSPRWGGESYGYTF
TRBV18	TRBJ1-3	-	CASSPSTDRSSGNTIYF
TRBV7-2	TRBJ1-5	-	CASSVQGEGNPPQHF
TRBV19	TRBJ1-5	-	CASSPGLADNSNQPQHF
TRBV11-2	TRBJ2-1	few	CASSLVGTGSEQFF
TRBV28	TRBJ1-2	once	CASSSSTGIANYGYTF
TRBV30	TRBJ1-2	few	CAWRETMYGYTF
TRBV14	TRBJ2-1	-	CASSQVSSYNEQFF
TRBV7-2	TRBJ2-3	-	CASNLAGIGSDTQYF
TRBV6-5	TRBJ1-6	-	CASSPLSQKGSPLHF
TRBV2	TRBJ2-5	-	CASSETGPETQYF
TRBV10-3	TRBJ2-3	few	CAISESTGTDTQYF
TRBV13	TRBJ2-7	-	CASSDSREGTLEQYF